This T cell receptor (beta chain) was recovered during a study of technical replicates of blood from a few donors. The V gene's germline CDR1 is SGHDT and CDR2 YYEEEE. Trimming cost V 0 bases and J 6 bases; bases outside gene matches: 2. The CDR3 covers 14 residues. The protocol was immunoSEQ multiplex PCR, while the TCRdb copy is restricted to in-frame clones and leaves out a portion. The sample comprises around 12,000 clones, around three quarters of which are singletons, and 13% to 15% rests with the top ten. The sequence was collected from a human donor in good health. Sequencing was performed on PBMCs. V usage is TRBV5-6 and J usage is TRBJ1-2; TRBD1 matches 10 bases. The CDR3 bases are TGTGCCAGCAGCTTGGGGACAGGGGGTGATGGCTACACCTTC. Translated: CASSLGTGGDGYTF.